This T cell receptor beta chain was obtained from a study of T cell repertoires in cytomegalovirus infection. TCRdb itself ran the reads through MiXCR, one entry per CDR3 protein. Here the sample spans roughly 310,000 distinct CDR3 sequences, 17% being singletons. Study observations and caveats: It was HLA-C-restricted CMV-specific TCR beta clonotypes that dominated the response ex vivo.

The CDR3 has 15 residues. The junction had 16 bases not matched to a gene; V was cut back by 4 bases and J by 9 bases. CDR1 and CDR2 (germline): SGHRS, YFSETQ. This clonotype has only a few counts. Antigen: not known. The V call is TRBV5-1, the J call TRBJ2-7; 7 bases are a match to TRBD2. The sequence was obtained from a human donor in good health (CMV status not recorded). Some clones in this sample may be carry-over from other donors' samples. Material: PBMCs. The chain's CDR3 is CASSPSGTEFAGQYF. The CDR3 nucleotides read TGCGCCAGCAGCCCGAGCGGGACGGAGTTCGCTGGGCAGTACTTC.